The 9 T cell receptor beta chains below come from one sample, sequenced in a study of CD8+CD57+ T cells in acquired aplastic anemia. Patients selected for sequencing had displayed CD8+CD57+ cell expansion by flow cytometry. The TCR beta profiling, which covered VDJ combination and CDR3 sequence, was carried out using genomic DNA as the template. TCRdb re-called the reads with MiXCR, one entry per CDR3 protein. The sample has 150,000 to 200,000 distinct CDR3 sequences, 40% to 50% seen once. What was sequenced was sorted CD4+, CD8+, or CD8+CD57+ T cells (not recorded which) from PBMCs. The receptors shown here come from a human donor with aplastic anemia.

V gene TRBV29-1 combines with J gene TRBJ2-7; 11 bases are shared with TRBD2. Germline values: CDR1 SQVTM, CDR2 ANQGSEA. The CDR3 length is 15 residues. Losses at the gene ends were 5 bases for V and 6 bases for J; bases not matched to a gene: 12. The CDR3: CSVLTGGTSGSEQYF. The CDR3 region has the DNA TGCAGCGTTCTAACGGGAGGGACTAGCGGTAGCGAGCAGTACTTC.

Many counts were recorded for this clonotype. CDR3 sequence reads: CASTVGGDKQYF. The CDR3 bases are TGTGCCAGCACAGTTGGAGGGGACAAACAGTACTTC. This chain connects TRBV19 to TRBJ2-5; D possibly matches TRBD1 or TRBD2 (6 bases each). The germline gives CDR1 LNHDA, CDR2 SQIVND (reference sequence). This CDR3 contains 12 residues. Between the trimmed V and J ends, which lost 9 bases and 11 bases, there was a span of 19 bases.

Remarks on this clonotype: A junction end diverges from the germline sequence, so it may reflect a read error. The chain links TRBV5-4 to TRBJ2-1; D gene ambiguous. Germline V CDR1 and CDR2: SGHNT, YYREEE (reference sequence). This CDR3 contains 15 residues. CDR3 DNA sequence: TGTGCCAGCAGCTTTGACCCTGGCTCCTACGATGAGCAGTTCTTC. Encoded protein: CASSFDPGSYDEQFF.

About this clonotype itself: An end of the junction differs from the germline gene, which may be a read error. This sequence joins TRBV7-7 and TRBJ2-5; TRBD2 matches 8 bases. Germline-derived CDR1 and CDR2 are SSHAT and FNYEAQ (reference sequence). This CDR3 comprises 15 residues. CDR3 DNA: TGTGCTAGCAGCTTAGATTCCGGGGGGGGTGAGACCCAGTACTTC. Encoded protein: CASSLDSGGGETQYF. Full variable domain (remainder filled in from reference TRBV7-7 and TRBJ2-5): GAGVSQSPRYKVTKRGQDVTLRCDPISSHATLYWYQQALGQGPEFLTYFNYEAQPDKSGLPSDRFSAERPEGSISTLTIQRTEQRDSAMYRCASSLDSGGGETQYFGPGTRLLVL.

The chain links TRBV29-1 to TRBJ2-5, with D possibly TRBD1 on 6 matching bases. This CDR3 region has 13 residues. Trimming removed 3 bases at V and 9 bases at J, with 17 bases between. Germline values: CDR1 SQVTM, CDR2 ANQGSEA. Here the CDR3 reads CSVDSGQQGPQYF. CDR3 DNA sequence: TGCAGCGTTGATAGTGGACAGCAAGGCCCCCAGTACTTC.

The table lists this clonotype with many counts. The gene calls are TRBV7-8 and TRBJ1-5; D unresolved. Looked up from germline, CDR1 is SGHVS and CDR2 is FQNEAQ. The CDR3 has 12 residues. V was clipped by 5 bases and J by 6 bases, with 8 bases between them. CDR3 loop: CASSLPGQPQHF. In DNA, the CDR3 is TGTGCCAGCAGCCTCCCAGGTCAGCCCCAGCATTTT.

The gene calls are TRBV19 and TRBJ2-1, with D possibly being TRBD2 (6 bases). The V and J ends lost 3 bases and 8 bases respectively, with 14 bases between them. The CDR3 is 14 residues long. The germline V gene encodes CDR1 LNHDA and CDR2 SQIVND (reference sequence). CDR3 amino acids: CASSMRDWRDEQFF. DNA of the CDR3: TGTGCCAGTAGTATGCGGGACTGGCGAGATGAGCAGTTCTTC.

This clonotype was counted at least ten times. V is TRBV7-8 and J is TRBJ1-1; D remains ambiguous. The germline V and J ends were trimmed by 4 bases and 1 base, with 13 bases remaining between them. Per germline, CDR1 SGHVS and CDR2 FQNEAQ. CDR3 size: 15 residues. The CDR3 DNA follows: TGTGCCAGCAGCTCCTCAGGCGTTGGGAACACTGAAGCTTTCTTT. This encodes CASSSSGVGNTEAFF.

This clonotype was observed many times. This chain joins TRBV25-1 and TRBJ2-3; 7 bases map to TRBD2. Germline V gene lookup returns CDR1 MGHDK and CDR2 SYGVNS. The CDR3 sequence is 14 residues long. V was clipped by 4 bases and J by 5 bases; unmatched bases: 6. DNA of the CDR3: TGTGCCAGCAGTGGCCGGGGGGTCGGAGATACGCAGTATTTT. Its protein is CASSGRGVGDTQYF.